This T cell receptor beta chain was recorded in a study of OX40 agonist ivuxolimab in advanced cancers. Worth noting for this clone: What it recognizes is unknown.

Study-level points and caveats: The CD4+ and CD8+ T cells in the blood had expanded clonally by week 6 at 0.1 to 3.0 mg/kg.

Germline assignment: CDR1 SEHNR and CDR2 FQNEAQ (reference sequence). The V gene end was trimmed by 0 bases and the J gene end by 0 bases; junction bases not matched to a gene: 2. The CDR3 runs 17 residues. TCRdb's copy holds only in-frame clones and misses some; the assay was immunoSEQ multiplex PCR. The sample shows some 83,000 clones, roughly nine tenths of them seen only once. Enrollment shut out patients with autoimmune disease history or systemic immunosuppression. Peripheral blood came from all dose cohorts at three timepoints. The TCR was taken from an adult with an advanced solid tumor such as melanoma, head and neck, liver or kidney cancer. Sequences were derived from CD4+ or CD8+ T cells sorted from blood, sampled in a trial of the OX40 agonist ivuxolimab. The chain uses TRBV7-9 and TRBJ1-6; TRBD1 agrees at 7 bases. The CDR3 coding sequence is TGTGCCAGCAGCTTAGCGGGACAGAGCTCCTATAATTCACCCCTCCACTTT. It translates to CASSLAGQSSYNSPLHF.